The clone carrying this TCR beta chain came up a few times. This sample was taken from a study of T cells after yellow fever vaccination. This CDR3 contains 14 residues. V trimming: 6 bases; J trimming: 2 bases; junction bases outside the gene matches: 6. Germline V CDR1 and CDR2: MNHNY, SVGAGI (reference sequence). TCRdb re-called the 5' RACE reads with MiXCR, one entry per CDR3 protein. The sample holds approximately 450,000 distinct CDR3 sequences, approximately 19% seen once. Here the sequenced sample was PBMCs, taken before the yellow fever booster vaccination. The receptor's source is a young man who received the YFV17D yellow fever vaccine. The J gene is TRBJ1-1, the V gene TRBV6-6; 7 positions match TRBD1. The CDR3 reads CASSWDSRNTEAFF. CDR3 in DNA: TGTGCCAGCAGCTGGGACAGCCGTAACACTGAAGCTTTCTTT.